The entry below gives a single T cell receptor beta chain sequence along with its context. Its antigen is not identified. Relapse was seen in all patients after autologous stem cell transplantation, and brentuximab vedotin exposure was variable. Reported best responses ranged across complete response, partial response or progressive disease. Only in-frame clones appear in the TCRdb table, and some are missing; sequencing was by immunoSEQ multiplex PCR. The sample yields about 98,000 clones, more than 80% seen once. This record belongs to a study of PD-1 blockade in classical Hodgkin lymphoma. Overall study results and limits: Prior to therapy, complete responders displayed diversity much like that of newly diagnosed patients. Nivolumab initiated under 1 year post-ASCT led to patient exclusion.

Source: peripheral blood mononuclear cells (PBMCs), taken before the second cycle of nivolumab. The receptor's source is a human donor with classical Hodgkin lymphoma.

The CDR3 spells CASSLGGGGNTEAFF. DNA of the CDR3: TGTGCCAGCAGTTTAGGGGGAGGTGGAAACACTGAAGCTTTCTTT. V and J are TRBV27 and TRBJ1-1, with a tentative D call TRBD1 (5 bases). This CDR3 region has 15 residues. V was clipped by 2 bases and J by 2 bases, with 12 bases between them. Germline V lookup: CDR1 MNHEY, CDR2 SMNVEV (reference sequence).